The entry below gives a single T cell receptor beta chain sequence along with its context. This clonotype was found many times. Its antigen has not been determined. It has no much larger one-base neighbor in the sample; base qualities were not kept. The TCR beta CDR3 region was amplified with a multiplex PCR system, in which a first round of approximately 11 cycles was run using 32 V-gene forward and 13 J-gene reverse primers. The first PCR round was done with a QIAGEN Multiplex PCR Kit, and the primer sequences were filed in Chinese patent CN105087789A. Illumina universal primers were added in a second PCR round performed with the Phusion High-Fidelity PCR Kit. Sequencing of the TCR libraries was done on the Illumina HiSeq X Ten platform in paired-end mode with a 151 bp read length. The source study handled its data this way. Reads without multiplex PCR primers were removed using Cutadapt, read pairs were merged using PEAR, and CDR3 regions were called using MiXCR with default settings. Shannon entropy measured repertoire diversity, while clonality was calculated as one minus the Shannon entropy divided by the ln of the count of productive unique sequences. Clonotypes at a frequency of at least 0.5% were defined as dominant or high-frequency T-cell clones. TCRdb reprocessing: public reads trimmed at Q25 with fastp, clones called with MiXCR, in-frame beta chains kept. Merged by CDR3 protein, the rows form single entries marked with the most common genes and DNA. Clone size and V and J calls follow TCRdb, not the original study. The sample contains tens of thousands of distinct CDR3 sequences, 25% to 30% of them found a single time. The ten most abundant clones make up 3.5% to 4.5% of the sample.

Genomic DNA extracted from bulk tumor tissue served as TCR template, with roughly 600 ng gDNA amplified per sample. During surgery, several biopsies were collected from each primary tumor and placed as far from one another as possible within the tumor mass. The study cohort was described as untreated, and the patients were newly diagnosed NSCLC cases having curative surgery. The donor group was made up of about 14 newly diagnosed non-small cell lung cancer patients undergoing surgery with curative intent. Two independent pathologists reviewed the resected tumor masses. Only high-quality DNA and RNA samples were carried forward to sequencing. The data belong to a study of immune heterogeneity within non-small cell lung tumors (dated by TCRdb to between 2018 and 2020). About the full investigation: By histology, the tumors included roughly 11 non-squamous carcinomas, several squamous cell carcinomas and 1 tumor not otherwise specified. To examine intratumoral immune heterogeneity, the study used whole-exome sequencing, RNA-seq and TCR beta repertoire sequencing on multiple spatially distinct regions of each NSCLC tumor. TCR repertoire analysis included roughly 58 tumor loci from around 16 patients, whereas transcriptome data included only 40 to 50 loci from 12 patients. For mutant peptides 8 to 11 amino acids long, netMHCpan-3.0 predicted neoantigen binding to the HLA alleles of each patient.

General study outcomes and caveats: For the most part, high-frequency TCR beta clonotypes differed from one individual patient to another. Within a patient, the same dominant CDR3B clonotypes appeared at multiple loci, but different tumor locations also contained unique high-frequency clones. Local T-cell repertoire clonality showed a statistically significant but moderate positive correlation with local tumor mutational burden (R 0.3 to 0.4).

V loses 6 bases of germline sequence and J loses 5 bases, and the interval between the two ends is 13 bases. The CDR1 and CDR2 encoded by the germline V gene are SGHNT and YENEEA. Reading from cysteine to phenylalanine, the CDR3 counts 14 amino acids. Just CDR3 DNA is preserved here, 42 bases in frame from base 1. The specimen sequenced was lung tumor tissue. The TCR originated in a man in his forties or fifties with non-small cell lung cancer. The sequence joins TRBV11-3 to TRBJ1-4; a tentative D match to TRBD1 spans 5 bases. The CDR3 sequence is CASSYGGRNEKLFF. The nucleotide sequence reads TGTGCCAGCAGTTACGGGGGTCGCAATGAAAAACTGTTTTTT.